A selection of T cell receptor beta chains follows, all from one sample in a study of cytomegalovirus exposure and HLA in healthy donors. This table comes from immunoSEQ multiplex PCR, and its TCRdb copy is limited to in-frame clones, with some not included. The sample lists about 240,000 clones, approximately 86% occurring once. Sequencing was carried out using PBMCs. The receptors here all came from a woman aged 25-40 years in good health and CMV-seropositive. Each CDR3 is given with its conserved first and last residue. Each record gives: clone size, V gene, J gene, D gene, CDR3 length, CDR3 DNA, CDR3 protein. A D gene is named only where the DNA matches it firmly. Clone size is shown for a subset of rows, as once, few, many or a class of expanded clone.

abundance: -
v_gene: TRBV5-1
j_gene: TRBJ2-7
d_gene: TRBD1
len: 15
CDR3nt: TGCGCCAGCAGCCTAGGGACAGGGTGCTTCTACGAGCAGTACTTC
CDR3aa: CASSLGTGCFYEQYF

abundance: -
v_gene: TRBV5-1
j_gene: TRBJ2-7
d_gene: TRBD2
len: 15
CDR3nt: TGCGCCAGCAGCTTGGAAGGGAGGGTGACCTACGAGCAGTACTTC
CDR3aa: CASSLEGRVTYEQYF

abundance: -
v_gene: TRBV15
j_gene: TRBJ1-3
d_gene: -
len: 17
CDR3nt: TGTGCCACCAGCAGGACTCTTCGACAGCGCACTGGAAACACCATATATTTT
CDR3aa: CATSRTLRQRTGNTIYF

abundance: -
v_gene: TRBV19
j_gene: TRBJ1-5
d_gene: -
len: 13
CDR3nt: TGTGCCAGTACCCCGGGACACAATCAGCCCCAGCATTTT
CDR3aa: CASTPGHNQPQHF

abundance: -
v_gene: TRBV28
j_gene: TRBJ1-1
d_gene: -
len: 14
CDR3nt: TGTGCCAGCAGTTTGACAGACTTGAACACTGAAGCTTTCTTT
CDR3aa: CASSLTDLNTEAFF

abundance: -
v_gene: TRBV30
j_gene: TRBJ2-2
d_gene: -
len: 13
CDR3nt: TGTGCCTGGAGTTCAGGGAACACCGGGGAGCTGTTTTTT
CDR3aa: CAWSSGNTGELFF

abundance: -
v_gene: TRBV10-2
j_gene: TRBJ1-5
d_gene: TRBD1
len: 15
CDR3nt: TGCGCCAGCAGTGAGACAGGGGGCGTGGGTCAGCCCCAGCATTTT
CDR3aa: CASSETGGVGQPQHF

abundance: -
v_gene: TRBV29-1
j_gene: TRBJ2-7
d_gene: TRBD1
len: 15
CDR3nt: TGCAGCGTCCTTTCTCCGGGACAGGGGAGGGGAGAGCAGTACTTC
CDR3aa: CSVLSPGQGRGEQYF

abundance: -
v_gene: TRBV28
j_gene: TRBJ1-4
d_gene: -
len: 17
CDR3nt: TGTGCCAGCTCGGGCCGCACATACCGGGAACCAAATGAAAAACTGTTTTTT
CDR3aa: CASSGRTYREPNEKLFF

abundance: few
v_gene: TRBV10-3
j_gene: TRBJ1-2
d_gene: -
len: 13
CDR3nt: TGTGCCATCGCCGACAGGTCGGGGGGTGGCTACACCTTC
CDR3aa: CAIADRSGGGYTF

abundance: few
v_gene: TRBV5-1
j_gene: TRBJ1-1
d_gene: -
len: 13
CDR3nt: TGCGCCAGCCGCAGGACTGTAAACACTGAAGCTTTCTTT
CDR3aa: CASRRTVNTEAFF

abundance: -
v_gene: TRBV4-2
j_gene: TRBJ2-4
d_gene: TRBD2
len: 14
CDR3nt: TGTGCCAGCAGCCAAGAACACCTAGCGGGAGGCCAGTACTTC
CDR3aa: CASSQEHLAGGQYF

abundance: -
v_gene: TRBV7-9
j_gene: TRBJ2-7
d_gene: TRBD1
len: 13
CDR3nt: TGTGCCAGCGAAGGACAGGGGTCCTACGAGCAGTACTTC
CDR3aa: CASEGQGSYEQYF

abundance: -
v_gene: TRBV10-3
j_gene: TRBJ2-3
d_gene: -
len: 15
CDR3nt: TGTGCCATCAGCGGACAGACTGAACGCACAGATACGCAGTATTTT
CDR3aa: CAISGQTERTDTQYF

abundance: once
v_gene: TRBV5-1
j_gene: TRBJ2-2
d_gene: -
len: 15
CDR3nt: TGCGCCAGCAGCTTTGGGCAGGCGGAGGCCGGGGAGCTGTTTTTT
CDR3aa: CASSFGQAEAGELFF

abundance: -
v_gene: TRBV5-1
j_gene: TRBJ1-2
d_gene: -
len: 15
CDR3nt: TGCGCCAGCAGCCAGACGGGGGGGCAGGGCTATGGCTACACCTTC
CDR3aa: CASSQTGGQGYGYTF

abundance: once
v_gene: TRBV6-1
j_gene: TRBJ2-2
d_gene: TRBD1
len: 15
CDR3nt: TGTGCCAGCAGTGGGGGGACAGGGGACACCGGGGAGCTGTTTTTT
CDR3aa: CASSGGTGDTGELFF

abundance: -
v_gene: TRBV5-1
j_gene: TRBJ2-4
d_gene: -
len: 16
CDR3nt: TGCGCCAGCAGCTTGGACGAGAGTTGGGCCAAAAACATTCAGTACTTC
CDR3aa: CASSLDESWAKNIQYF

abundance: -
v_gene: TRBV4-1
j_gene: TRBJ1-1
d_gene: -
len: 14
CDR3nt: TGCGCCAGCAGCCCTCGGGGGGTGAACACTGAAGCTTTCTTT
CDR3aa: CASSPRGVNTEAFF

abundance: -
v_gene: TRBV5-4
j_gene: TRBJ2-5
d_gene: -
len: 13
CDR3nt: TGTGCCAGCAGCCTACAGTACCAAGAGACCCAGTACTTC
CDR3aa: CASSLQYQETQYF

abundance: -
v_gene: TRBV5-4
j_gene: TRBJ2-3
d_gene: -
len: 15
CDR3nt: TGTGCCAGCAGCTTGGCCTCTAGCAGAGCAGATACGCAGTATTTT
CDR3aa: CASSLASSRADTQYF

abundance: -
v_gene: TRBV29-1
j_gene: TRBJ2-4
d_gene: -
len: 13
CDR3nt: TGCAGCGTTGCCCGGGAGTACAAAAACATTCAGTACTTC
CDR3aa: CSVAREYKNIQYF

abundance: once
v_gene: TRBV5-1
j_gene: TRBJ1-4
d_gene: TRBD1
len: 16
CDR3nt: TGCGCCAGCAGTTTACAGGGGCCTGGGACTAATGAAAAACTGTTTTTT
CDR3aa: CASSLQGPGTNEKLFF

abundance: -
v_gene: TRBV7-3
j_gene: TRBJ1-1
d_gene: -
len: 15
CDR3nt: TGTGCCAGCAGCTTAATGGGGCGGGGAGACACTGAAGCTTTCTTT
CDR3aa: CASSLMGRGDTEAFF

abundance: -
v_gene: TRBV7-8
j_gene: TRBJ1-3
d_gene: -
len: 16
CDR3nt: TGTGCCAGCACCATCACCCTTGGAGGGACCGGAAACACCATATATTTT
CDR3aa: CASTITLGGTGNTIYF

abundance: -
v_gene: TRBV5-1
j_gene: TRBJ2-1
d_gene: TRBD2
len: 15
CDR3nt: TGCGCCAGCAGCTTTGAGAGAGCGGGGTACAATGAGCAGTTCTTC
CDR3aa: CASSFERAGYNEQFF

abundance: -
v_gene: TRBV5-6
j_gene: TRBJ2-7
d_gene: TRBD1
len: 14
CDR3nt: TGTGCCAGCAGCCCGGGGACAGGGGTCTACGAGCAGTACTTC
CDR3aa: CASSPGTGVYEQYF

abundance: -
v_gene: TRBV5-1
j_gene: TRBJ1-1
d_gene: -
len: 17
CDR3nt: TGCGCCAGCAGCTTGGGTGGGATAGGAGGGAGGAACACTGAAGCTTTCTTT
CDR3aa: CASSLGGIGGRNTEAFF

abundance: -
v_gene: TRBV6-1
j_gene: TRBJ2-1
d_gene: -
len: 12
CDR3nt: TGTGCCAGCAGTGACACCTACAATGAGCAGTTCTTC
CDR3aa: CASSDTYNEQFF

abundance: -
v_gene: TRBV14
j_gene: TRBJ2-7
d_gene: TRBD2
len: 12
CDR3nt: TGTGCCAGTGGACTAGGACGTTACGAGCAGTACTTC
CDR3aa: CASGLGRYEQYF

abundance: -
v_gene: TRBV29-1
j_gene: TRBJ2-6
d_gene: TRBD1
len: 17
CDR3nt: TGCAGCGTTGATGGGGACAGTACTTCCTCTGGGGCCAACGTCCTGACTTTC
CDR3aa: CSVDGDSTSSGANVLTF

abundance: -
v_gene: TRBV11-2
j_gene: TRBJ2-7
d_gene: TRBD1
len: 14
CDR3nt: TGTGCCAGCAGCGCGGACAGGGGCTGGTTCCAGCAGTACTTC
CDR3aa: CASSADRGWFQQYF

abundance: -
v_gene: TRBV27
j_gene: TRBJ2-1
d_gene: -
len: 15
CDR3nt: TGTGCCAGCAGTTTGGCAGGAAAGGAGGACAATGAGCAGTTCTTC
CDR3aa: CASSLAGKEDNEQFF

abundance: -
v_gene: TRBV15
j_gene: TRBJ2-6
d_gene: -
len: 18
CDR3nt: TGTGCCACCAGCAGAGCCGACACAGCAATCTCTGGGGCCAACGTCCTGACTTTC
CDR3aa: CATSRADTAISGANVLTF

abundance: -
v_gene: TRBV7-9
j_gene: TRBJ2-1
d_gene: TRBD2
len: 16
CDR3nt: TGTGCCAGCAGCCCGGGACTAGCGGGAGGGCCAGATGAGCAGTTCTTC
CDR3aa: CASSPGLAGGPDEQFF

abundance: -
v_gene: TRBV19
j_gene: TRBJ2-1
d_gene: -
len: 13
CDR3nt: TGTGCCAGTATGCCCAGTTTCGACAATGAGCAGTTCTTC
CDR3aa: CASMPSFDNEQFF

abundance: once
v_gene: TRBV7-8
j_gene: TRBJ2-1
d_gene: -
len: 17
CDR3nt: TGTGCCAGCAGCCCAACCCCCGAGGGCAGTAGGTGGTATGAGCAGTTCTTC
CDR3aa: CASSPTPEGSRWYEQFF

abundance: once
v_gene: TRBV7-9
j_gene: TRBJ2-7
d_gene: -
len: 13
CDR3nt: TGTGCCAGCAGCCTCTTAACAGGGAACGAGCAGTACTTC
CDR3aa: CASSLLTGNEQYF

abundance: -
v_gene: TRBV4-2
j_gene: TRBJ1-2
d_gene: -
len: 15
CDR3nt: TGTGCCAGCAGCCAAGGAAGGACGGGAAACTATGGCTACACCTTC
CDR3aa: CASSQGRTGNYGYTF

abundance: -
v_gene: TRBV28
j_gene: TRBJ2-3
d_gene: -
len: 15
CDR3nt: TGTGCCAGCAGTCCCTACCGACTTCGCACAGATACGCAGTATTTT
CDR3aa: CASSPYRLRTDTQYF

abundance: -
v_gene: TRBV29-1
j_gene: TRBJ2-7
d_gene: TRBD2
len: 17
CDR3nt: TGCAGCGTTGATGGGGCTAGCGGAGGCCAGAGCTCCTACGAGCAGTACTTC
CDR3aa: CSVDGASGGQSSYEQYF

abundance: -
v_gene: TRBV27
j_gene: TRBJ2-7
d_gene: TRBD2
len: 15
CDR3nt: TGTGCCAGCAGTTTAAAGACGGGAGGGTTCTACGAGCAGTACTTC
CDR3aa: CASSLKTGGFYEQYF

abundance: -
v_gene: TRBV13
j_gene: TRBJ1-1
d_gene: TRBD1
len: 13
CDR3nt: TGTGCCAGCAGCTTACAGGGGGCAACTGAAGCTTTCTTT
CDR3aa: CASSLQGATEAFF

abundance: -
v_gene: TRBV5-1
j_gene: TRBJ1-3
d_gene: -
len: 15
CDR3nt: TGCGCCAGCAGCTTGGACTCGGGCTCTGGAAACACCATATATTTT
CDR3aa: CASSLDSGSGNTIYF

abundance: once
v_gene: TRBV9
j_gene: TRBJ2-4
d_gene: TRBD2
len: 14
CDR3nt: TGTGCCAGCAGCGTAGCGTCTAGCGGAAACATTCAGTACTTC
CDR3aa: CASSVASSGNIQYF

abundance: once
v_gene: TRBV2
j_gene: TRBJ2-2
d_gene: -
len: 13
CDR3nt: TGTGCCAGCAGCCCCCGGGGAGTCGGGGAGCTGTTTTTT
CDR3aa: CASSPRGVGELFF

abundance: -
v_gene: TRBV4-2
j_gene: TRBJ2-2
d_gene: TRBD2
len: 17
CDR3nt: TGTGCCAGCAGCCAAGAAGGTACTAGCGGGAACACCGGGGAGCTGTTTTTT
CDR3aa: CASSQEGTSGNTGELFF

abundance: -
v_gene: TRBV6-4
j_gene: TRBJ2-1
d_gene: TRBD2
len: 16
CDR3nt: TGTGCCAGCAGTGTGACTAGCGAAGGCTCCTACAATGAGCAGTTCTTC
CDR3aa: CASSVTSEGSYNEQFF

abundance: -
v_gene: TRBV2
j_gene: TRBJ2-7
d_gene: -
len: 12
CDR3nt: TGTGCCAGCATAAAGAGCTCCTACGAGCAGTACTTC
CDR3aa: CASIKSSYEQYF

abundance: -
v_gene: TRBV7-8
j_gene: TRBJ2-5
d_gene: -
len: 15
CDR3nt: TGTGCCAGCAGCTTGACCCGGGACACTCAAGAGACCCAGTACTTC
CDR3aa: CASSLTRDTQETQYF

abundance: once
v_gene: TRBV30
j_gene: TRBJ1-1
d_gene: -
len: 13
CDR3nt: TGTGCCTGGAGTTCTGCAGGGGTGAGAGAGGCTTTCTTT
CDR3aa: CAWSSAGVREAFF

abundance: -
v_gene: TRBV18
j_gene: TRBJ2-1
d_gene: -
len: 13
CDR3nt: TGTGCCAGCTCACCTGAGCAGGGGCGGCGGCAGTTCTTC
CDR3aa: CASSPEQGRRQFF

abundance: -
v_gene: TRBV9
j_gene: TRBJ1-2
d_gene: -
len: 13
CDR3nt: TGTGCCAGCAGCCCGAGGGAAAACTATGGCTACACCTTC
CDR3aa: CASSPRENYGYTF

abundance: -
v_gene: TRBV28
j_gene: TRBJ1-5
d_gene: TRBD1
len: 15
CDR3nt: TGTGCCAGCAGTCCCCGGGACAGCTACAATCAGCCCCAGCATTTT
CDR3aa: CASSPRDSYNQPQHF

abundance: -
v_gene: TRBV30
j_gene: TRBJ1-2
d_gene: -
len: 11
CDR3nt: TGTGCCTGGAGTGTATTAGATGGCTACACCTTC
CDR3aa: CAWSVLDGYTF

abundance: -
v_gene: TRBV11-3
j_gene: TRBJ1-3
d_gene: -
len: 14
CDR3nt: TGTGCCAGCAGCTTCAGATACTCTGGAAACACCATATATTTT
CDR3aa: CASSFRYSGNTIYF

abundance: once
v_gene: TRBV7-6
j_gene: TRBJ2-2
d_gene: TRBD2
len: 15
CDR3nt: TGTGCCAGCAGCTTAGAGGGACTAGTAGTCGGGGAGCTGTTTTTT
CDR3aa: CASSLEGLVVGELFF

abundance: -
v_gene: TRBV4-1
j_gene: TRBJ2-3
d_gene: TRBD2
len: 15
CDR3nt: TGCGCCAGCAGCCATATGGGACTAGACACAGATACGCAGTATTTT
CDR3aa: CASSHMGLDTDTQYF

abundance: -
v_gene: TRBV7-2
j_gene: TRBJ2-7
d_gene: -
len: 11
CDR3nt: TGTGCCAGCAGCCCCCACTACGAGCAGTACTTC
CDR3aa: CASSPHYEQYF

abundance: -
v_gene: TRBV6-1
j_gene: TRBJ1-5
d_gene: -
len: 17
CDR3nt: TGTGCCAGCAGTGAGTTCAGAGGAGCAGACCTAAATCAGCCCCAGCATTTT
CDR3aa: CASSEFRGADLNQPQHF